This T cell receptor beta chain was profiled in a study of beta chain features in type 1 diabetes. Study findings and constraints: A PCR bias possibly favoring shorter templates would apply equally to patients and controls.

Remarks on this clone: No antigen is known for it.

Expressed TCRB transcripts were sequenced after all isolated RNA was converted to cDNA. Produced via immunoSEQ multiplex PCR; TCRdb's table is partial and in-frame only. The data contain some 500,000 clones, 10% to 12% of them singletons. V dropped 5 bases and J dropped 3 bases, with 15 bases sitting between them. Germline V CDR1 and CDR2: SGHTA, FQGNSA. CDR3 length: 15 residues. The sequence was collected from a woman under 30 in good health. Sequenced input: naive CD4+ T cells from blood. This chain links TRBV7-2 with TRBJ2-3; a weak D match, TRBD1 (6 bases). DNA for the CDR3: TGTGCCAGCAGCCTCACAGGGTGGGGTACAGATACGCAGTATTTT. Translating gives CASSLTGWGTDTQYF.